The sequence of this T cell receptor beta chain was determined in a study of glioma-infiltrating T cells after dendritic cell vaccination. Across the whole study: The vaccine used monocyte-derived dendritic cells pulsed overnight with autologous tumor lysate.

The CDR3 loop spans 14 amino acids. From germline, CDR1 is MDHEN and CDR2 SYDVKM. V gave up 8 bases and J gave up 3 bases, with 16 bases separating them. The method was immunoSEQ multiplex PCR; TCRdb's version includes in-frame clones alone and lacks a portion of them. The sample carries under 100,000 clones, more than 75% recorded once. Overall study results and limits: No direct clonality-survival link was found; a diverse polyclonal response may matter.

Of note for this clone: No antigen is known for it.

The chain is built from TRBV28 and TRBJ1-1; a possible D gene is TRBD1 (5 bases). Sample: blood, taken before dendritic cell vaccination. This TCR was sampled from a human donor with glioblastoma. The CDR3, as DNA: TGTGCCAGCGGCGAGGACGGGGGATACACTGAAGCTTTCTTT. Translating it yields CASGEDGGYTEAFF. Full variable domain (remainder filled in from reference TRBV28 and TRBJ1-1): DVKVTQSSRYLVKRTGEKVFLECVQDMDHENMFWYRQDPGLGLRLIYFSYDVKMKEKGDIPEGYSVSREKKERFSLILESASTNQTSMYLCASGEDGGYTEAFFGQGTRLTVV.